The 32 T cell receptor beta chains listed next were all sequenced from one sample in a study of T cell responses to AZD1222 COVID-19 vaccine. The method was immunoSEQ multiplex PCR; TCRdb's version includes in-frame clones alone and lacks a portion of them. The table lists about 150,000 clones, just over 90% of them singletons. The sample here was peripheral blood, taken 28 days after the second AZD1222 dose. The source of these receptors is an adult who received the AZD1222 COVID-19 vaccine.

In DNA, the CDR3 is TGTGCCAGCAGGACGACAGGGATTAACACTGAAGCTTTCTTT. It translates to CASRTTGINTEAFF. The chain links TRBV25-1 to TRBJ1-1, with TRBD1 matching 7 bases. Germline CDR1 is MGHDK and CDR2 is SYGVNS. The CDR3 loop spans 14 amino acids. The trim removed 6 bases at V and 2 bases at J, leaving 6 bases unmatched. Full variable domain (missing parts from reference TRBV25-1 and TRBJ1-1): EADIYQTPRYLVIGTGKKITLECSQTMGHDKMYWYQQDPGMELHLIHYSYGVNSTEKGDLSSESTVSRIRTEHFPLTLESARPSHTSQYLCASRTTGINTEAFFGQGTRLTVV.

V usage is TRBV6-5 and J usage is TRBJ1-1; perhaps TRBD1 as D (6 bases). There are 15 residues in the CDR3. Trimming shortened V by 0 bases and J by 7 bases, and 15 bases separated the two germline ends. CDR1 is MNHEY and CDR2 is SVGAGI in the germline V gene. CDR3 sequence: CASSYSIFVDSEAFF. Written as DNA, the CDR3 is TGTGCCAGCAGTTACTCGATCTTCGTGGACAGTGAAGCTTTCTTT.

The chain is built from TRBV4-2 and TRBJ1-1; no clear D. This CDR3 contains 16 residues. V was trimmed by 7 bases and J by 0 bases, leaving 18 bases between them. Germline CDR1 reads LGHNA; CDR2 reads YNFKEQ. CDR3 bases: TGTGCCAGCAAGGCTACGGCAGACCCCATGAACACTGAAGCTTTCTTT. This gives the protein CASKATADPMNTEAFF.

This clone appeared a few times. The chain is built from TRBV4-2 and TRBJ1-3; D might be TRBD1 (6 bases). The germline V gene has CDR1 LGHNA and CDR2 YNFKEQ. The CDR3 runs 16 residues. Deletions cut 1 base from V and 4 bases from J, with 14 bases between. CDR3 loop: CASSQGGPGSGNTIYF. CDR3 sequence (DNA): TGTGCCAGCAGCCAAGGGGGGCCGGGCTCGGGAAACACCATATATTTT.

The chain uses TRBV10-3 and TRBJ1-3, with a weak D call TRBD1 (5 bases). V was cut by 11 bases and J by 0 bases, with 11 bases left in between. CDR3 length equals 13 residues. CDR1 and CDR2 from the germline V gene are ENHRY and SYGVKD. The CDR3 region is CAGALSSGNTIYF. As DNA, the CDR3 is TGTGCCGGGGCCTTAAGCTCTGGAAACACCATATATTTT.

This clone was observed once. The rearrangement links TRBV9 to TRBJ2-7, with a tentative D call TRBD2 (5 bases). Germline CDR1 and CDR2: SGDLS and YYNGEE. Trimming left V 4 bases short and J 5 bases short, with 13 bases between. CDR3 length: 13 amino acids. Here the CDR3 reads CASSRGSNHEQYF. CDR3 DNA: TGTGCCAGCAGCCGAGGGTCCAATCACGAGCAGTACTTC.

The V gene is TRBV9, the J gene TRBJ2-5; D may be TRBD2 (6 bases). V gave up 2 bases and J gave up 4 bases, with 18 bases separating them. This CDR3 is 16 amino acids long. Germline V gives CDR1 SGDLS, CDR2 YYNGEE. Here the CDR3 DNA reads TGTGCCAGCAGCGTGGCCGCCGGTCAGGGAGGAGAGACCCAGTACTTC. It translates to CASSVAAGQGGETQYF.

This clone occurred once. The chain has TRBV3-1 (or the pseudogene TRBV3-2) and TRBJ2-1; D gene ambiguous. Trimming cost V 1 base and J 11 bases, with 9 bases left between them. The CDR3 is 12 amino acids. Looked up from germline, CDR1 is LGHDT and CDR2 is YNNKEL (reference sequence). CDR3 region: CASSQVLGQQFF. The CDR3 bases are TGTGCCAGCAGCCAAGTGCTAGGACAGCAGTTCTTC.

The chain uses TRBV10-3 and TRBJ2-3, with D perhaps assigned TRBD1 or TRBD2 (6 bases each). The CDR3 covers 13 residues. Germline V gene sequence: CDR1 ENHRY, CDR2 SYGVKD. Trimming removed 6 bases at V and 11 bases at J, with 18 bases between. CDR3 region: CAIRGEGGTVQYF. The CDR3 DNA reads as TGTGCCATCAGGGGAGAGGGGGGCACCGTGCAGTATTTT.

The chain carries TRBV18 and TRBJ1-4; D unclear. Germline V lookup: CDR1 KGHSH, CDR2 LQKENI. The CDR3 sequence is 13 residues long. V lost 8 bases and J lost 2, with 9 bases in between. The CDR3 nucleotides read TGTGCCAGCACGGAGGGTACTAATGAAAAACTGTTTTTT. This gives the protein CASTEGTNEKLFF. Filled out from reference TRBV18 and TRBJ1-4, the complete variable domain reads NAGVMQNPRHLVRRRGQEARLRCSPMKGHSHVYWYRQLPEEGLKFMVYLQKENIIDESGMPKERFSAEFPKEGPSILRIQQVVRGDSAAYFCASTEGTNEKLFFGSGTQLSVL.

This clone has a single count. The chain recombines TRBV6-6 with TRBJ1-4, with 7 bases matching TRBD1. The CDR3 spans 15 residues. V shed 6 bases and J 6 bases; nucleotides not matched to a gene: 10. Per germline, CDR1 MNHNY and CDR2 SVGAGI (reference sequence). CDR3 nucleotide sequence: TGTGCCAGCAGCGCTCAGGGGGGCGGGTATGAAAAACTGTTTTTT. Translation: CASSAQGGGYEKLFF.

The V call is TRBV9, the J call TRBJ2-1; 9 bases align to TRBD1. The V gene's germline CDR1 is SGDLS and CDR2 YYNGEE. The CDR3 length is 15 residues. V lost 4 bases and J lost 9; bases outside the gene matches: 11. DNA of the CDR3: TGTGCCAGCAGCTCCCACAGGGGGCTGGGTAGTGAGCAGTTCTTC. This codes for CASSSHRGLGSEQFF.

This rearrangement joins TRBV6-5 to TRBJ1-3; TRBD1 matches 7 bases. V trimming: 6 bases; J trimming: 2 bases; junction bases outside the gene matches: 7. CDR3 size: 15 residues. Germline CDR1 is MNHEY and CDR2 is SVGAGI. The CDR3 DNA reads as TGTGCCAGCAGCCCCACAGGGGAGGCTGGAAACACCATATATTTT. It codes for CASSPTGEAGNTIYF.

DNA for the CDR3: TGTGCCAGCAGCCCTGAGGGGAGCGCTAATGAAAAACTGTTTTTT. This codes for CASSPEGSANEKLFF. The chain combines TRBV7-9 with TRBJ1-4; TRBD1 is a possible D gene (5 bases). V dropped 5 bases and J dropped 3 bases, with 13 bases sitting between them. Germline CDR1 SEHNR, CDR2 FQNEAQ (reference sequence). CDR3 size: 15 residues. Supplemented by reference TRBV7-9 and TRBJ1-4, the full variable domain reads DTGVSQNPRHKITKRGQNVTFRCDPISEHNRLYWYRQTLGQGPEFLTYFQNEAQLEKSRLLSDRFSAERPKGSFSTLEIQRTEQGDSAMYLCASSPEGSANEKLFFGSGTQLSVL.

The chain recombines TRBV7-2 with TRBJ1-1; a possible D gene is TRBD1 (5 bases). Germline V CDR1 and CDR2: SGHTA, FQGNSA. Trimming stripped 5 bases from V and 2 bases from J, with 15 bases between. The CDR3 loop spans 15 amino acids. The chain's CDR3 is CASSPPSRGNTEAFF. The CDR3 region has the DNA TGTGCCAGCAGCCCTCCGAGTAGGGGAAACACTGAAGCTTTCTTT.

The rearrangement joins TRBV7-2 to TRBJ2-7; TRBD2 matches at 7 bases. After removal of 4 bases from V and 1 base from J, the junction contained 7 bases not matched to a gene. The germline V gene has CDR1 SGHTA and CDR2 FQGNSA. This CDR3 spans 15 amino acids. This CDR3 reads CASSYQAGDSYEQYF. Written as DNA, the CDR3 is TGTGCCAGCAGCTACCAGGCGGGGGATTCCTACGAGCAGTACTTC.

As regards this clone: The same CDR3 can be traced to other DNA sequences in this sample. The V and J genes are TRBV9 and TRBJ1-5; D is undetermined. Germline CDR1 is SGDLS and CDR2 is YYNGEE. Trimming cost V 0 bases and J 6 bases, with 7 bases left between them. This CDR3 has 13 residues. In DNA, the CDR3 is TGTGCCAGCAGCGTAGAGGGTGGTCAGCCCCAGCATTTT. Protein: CASSVEGGQPQHF.

The genes are TRBV2 and TRBJ1-1, with D possibly matching TRBD1 (6 bases). The V end lost 7 bases, the J end lost 0 bases, and 15 bases lay between the germline ends. This CDR3 is built from 15 residues. Germline V gives CDR1 SNHLY, CDR2 FYNNEI. The CDR3 DNA reads as TGTGCCAGCACAGGGACCGGGACACTGAACACTGAAGCTTTCTTT. Translating gives CASTGTGTLNTEAFF. The full variable domain, completed using reference TRBV2 and TRBJ1-1, is EPEVTQTPSHQVTQMGQEVILRCVPISNHLYFYWYRQILGQKVEFLVSFYNNEISEKSEIFDDQFSVERPDGSNFTLKIRSTKLEDSAMYFCASTGTGTLNTEAFFGQGTRLTVV.

The chain recombines TRBV28 with TRBJ2-7; D is unclear. V lost 4 bases and J 1 base, leaving 11 bases between the germline ends. CDR3 length: 14 amino acids. Germline CDR1 is MDHEN and CDR2 is SYDVKM. The CDR3 sequence is CASSWSARSYEQYF. The CDR3 nucleotides read TGTGCCAGCAGTTGGTCAGCCCGATCCTACGAGCAGTACTTC.

V gene TRBV3-1 (or the pseudogene TRBV3-2) combines with J gene TRBJ2-5; 7 positions match TRBD1. V gave up 2 bases and J gave up 0 bases; unmatched junction bases: 18. Germline loops: CDR1 LGHDT, CDR2 YNNKEL (reference sequence). The CDR3 loop spans 20 amino acids. CDR3 loop: CASSQTSQVGGRGHQETQYF. In DNA, the CDR3 is TGTGCCAGCAGCCAAACTTCGCAGGTAGGGGGCAGGGGCCACCAAGAGACCCAGTACTTC.

The V gene is TRBV2, the J gene TRBJ2-7; no clear D. Trimming removed 2 bases from V and 7 bases from J, with 12 bases in between. CDR3 length: 13 residues. Germline V lookup: CDR1 SNHLY, CDR2 FYNNEI. CDR3 coding DNA: TGTGCCAGCAGTGAATCTCCCCTACAGGAGCAGTACTTC. Translated: CASSESPLQEQYF.

The chain recombines TRBV18 with TRBJ2-1; 9 positions match TRBD2. The CDR3 consists of 15 residues. Trimming cost V 2 bases and J 8 bases; bases outside gene matches: 7. The germline CDR1 and CDR2 sequences are KGHSH and LQKENI. The CDR3 loop reads CASSPDASGIHEQFF. The CDR3 DNA reads as TGTGCCAGCTCACCAGACGCTAGCGGGATCCATGAGCAGTTCTTC.

This clone has just a few counts. This chain uses TRBV18 with TRBJ2-2, with TRBD2 as a possible D gene (5 bases). Germline V CDR1 and CDR2: KGHSH, LQKENI. This CDR3 has 16 residues. With 6 bases removed from V and 5 bases from J, the gap between germline ends came to 19 bases. CDR3 protein: CASSPVLVVRTGELFF. CDR3 sequence (DNA): TGTGCCAGCTCTCCGGTACTAGTCGTTCGGACCGGGGAGCTGTTTTTT.

The chain uses TRBV6-1 and TRBJ2-1, with D tentatively TRBD2 (5 bases). Trimming took off 2 bases at V and 3 bases at J, with 14 bases between the two ends. The CDR3 totals 16 residues. The germline V gene encodes CDR1 MNHNS and CDR2 SASEGT. CDR3 region: CASSEKASPIYNEQFF. The CDR3 nucleotides are TGTGCCAGCAGTGAAAAGGCTAGCCCCATCTACAATGAGCAGTTCTTC.

In its sample, this clone was seen once. J is TRBJ2-1 and V is TRBV5-1, with 11 bases that match TRBD2. V was pared by 3 bases and J by 5 bases, with 16 bases of the junction left unmatched. Germline V gene sequence: CDR1 SGHRS, CDR2 YFSETQ. The CDR3 runs to 19 residues. CDR3 in amino acids: CASSYGVAGGGLGNNEQFF. In DNA form, the CDR3 reads TGCGCCAGCAGCTACGGAGTAGCGGGAGGGGGCCTCGGAAACAATGAGCAGTTCTTC.

This sequence joins TRBV7-8 and TRBJ1-5; a possible D gene is TRBD1 (6 bases). Trimming removed 3 bases from V and 4 bases from J, with 19 bases in between. The CDR3 totals 17 residues. The germline CDR1 and CDR2 sequences are SGHVS and FQNEAQ. The CDR3 DNA is TGTGCCAGCAGCTTTCAAGCGAGTGCTCAGGGGAATCAGCCCCAGCATTTT. Translated: CASSFQASAQGNQPQHF.

As for this clone: One junction end disagrees with the germline gene, perhaps due to a read error. The chain has TRBV4-1 and TRBJ2-3; TRBD1 might be the D (5 bases). Per the germline V gene, CDR1 is MGHRA and CDR2 is YSYEKL. The CDR3 length is 15 residues. DNA of the CDR3: TGCGCCAGCAGTCAAACAGGTCTTGGGTCAGATGCGCAGTATTTT. Its translation: CASSQTGLGSDAQYF.

The CDR3 reads CASSLRLTGETHEQYF. CDR3 nucleotides: TGTGCCAGCAGTTTACGGCTGACAGGGGAGACCCACGAGCAGTACTTC. J is TRBJ2-7 and V is TRBV27, with 8 bases identical to TRBD1. This CDR3 contains 16 residues. V was clipped by 2 bases and J by 5 bases; unmatched bases: 11. The germline gives CDR1 MNHEY, CDR2 SMNVEV (reference sequence).

The count of this clone is one. This chain joins TRBV4-2 and TRBJ2-5; 12 bases line up with TRBD2. Trimming cost V 8 bases and J 5 bases; bases outside gene matches: 12. The CDR3 length is 16 residues. Germline V gene lookup returns CDR1 LGHNA and CDR2 YNFKEQ. CDR3 nucleotides: TGTGCCAGCCGACGGACTAGCGGGATCGCGGCGGAGACCCAGTACTTC. The encoded protein is CASRRTSGIAAETQYF.

V usage is TRBV2 and J usage is TRBJ2-7; tentative D call: TRBD2 (5 bases). The germline V gene encodes CDR1 SNHLY and CDR2 FYNNEI. CDR3 size: 16 residues. Trimming took 6 bases from V and 0 from J, leaving 18 bases between them. This CDR3 is CASRGDPNSPSYEQYF. In DNA form, the CDR3 reads TGTGCCAGCAGGGGAGACCCCAACTCACCCTCCTACGAGCAGTACTTC.

V and J are TRBV3-1 (or the pseudogene TRBV3-2) and TRBJ2-3; possible D gene TRBD2, 7 bases. CDR1 is LGHDT, CDR2 YNNKEL, per germline (reference sequence). V was shortened by 7 bases and J by 6 bases, with 14 bases between the two germline ends. This CDR3 has 13 residues. CDR3 bases: TGTGCCAGCACCCCGGGGGGCCCCGATACGCAGTATTTT. Translating gives CASTPGGPDTQYF.

V is TRBV5-4 and J is TRBJ2-5, with D uncertain. The CDR3 totals 14 residues. V dropped 3 bases and J dropped 2 bases, with 11 bases sitting between them. Germline-derived CDR1 and CDR2 are SGHNT and YYREEE (reference sequence). The CDR3 sequence: CASSSTGSQETQYF. CDR3 bases: TGTGCCAGCAGCTCGACCGGGTCGCAAGAGACCCAGTACTTC.